This T cell receptor beta chain was identified during a study of blood T cell repertoires in COVID-19. The protocol was immunoSEQ multiplex PCR, while the TCRdb copy is restricted to in-frame clones and leaves out a portion. The sample records 490,000 or so clones, less than 90% being singletons. CDR3 length equals 16 residues. V dropped 4 bases and J dropped 5 bases, with 19 bases sitting between them. Germline V gene sequence: CDR1 LGHDT, CDR2 YNNKEL (reference sequence). What was sequenced was PBMCs or T cells enriched from blood (not recorded which). The chain links TRBV3-1 (or the pseudogene TRBV3-2) to TRBJ2-3, with a weak D call TRBD2 (7 bases). The TCR originated in a woman between 55 and 75 years old who had recovered from COVID-19. CDR3 in amino acids: CASSPTGRGVRDTQYF. The CDR3 DNA follows: TGTGCCAGCAGCCCCACAGGGAGGGGGGTCCGAGATACGCAGTATTTT.